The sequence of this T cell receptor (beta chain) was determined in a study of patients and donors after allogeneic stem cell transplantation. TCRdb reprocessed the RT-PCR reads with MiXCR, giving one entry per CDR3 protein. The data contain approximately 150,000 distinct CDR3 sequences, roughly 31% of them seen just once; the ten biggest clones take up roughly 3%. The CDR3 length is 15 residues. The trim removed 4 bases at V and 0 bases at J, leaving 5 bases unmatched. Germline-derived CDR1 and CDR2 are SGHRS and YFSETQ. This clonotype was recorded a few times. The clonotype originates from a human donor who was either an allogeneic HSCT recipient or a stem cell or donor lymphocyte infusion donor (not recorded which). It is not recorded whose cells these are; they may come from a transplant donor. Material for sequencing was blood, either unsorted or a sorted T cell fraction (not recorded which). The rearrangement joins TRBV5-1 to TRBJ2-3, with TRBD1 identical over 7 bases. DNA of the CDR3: TGCGCCAGCAGCGAGGGACAGCCTAGCACAGATACGCAGTATTTT. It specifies CASSEGQPSTDTQYF.